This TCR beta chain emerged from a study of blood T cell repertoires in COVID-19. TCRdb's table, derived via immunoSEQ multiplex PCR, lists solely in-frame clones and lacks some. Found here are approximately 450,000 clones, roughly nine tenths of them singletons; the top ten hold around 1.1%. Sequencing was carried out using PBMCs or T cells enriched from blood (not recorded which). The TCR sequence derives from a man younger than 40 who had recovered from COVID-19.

In DNA, the CDR3 is TGTGCCAGCAACAAGGGGCAGGGGTCGTACGAGCAGTACTTC. Protein product: CASNKGQGSYEQYF. The chain joins TRBV7-9 to TRBJ2-7; a possible D gene is TRBD1 (6 bases). V was trimmed by 7 bases and J by 4 bases, leaving 17 bases between them. Germline V gene data show CDR1 as SEHNR and CDR2 as FQNEAQ (reference sequence). The CDR3 is 14 amino acids.